A selection of T cell receptor beta chains follows, all from one sample in a study of blood T cells in healthy people across ages. TCRdb re-derived calls from the 5' RACE reads in MiXCR, one entry per CDR3 protein. The sample records hundreds of thousands of distinct CDR3 sequences, roughly 52% being singletons. The specimen was blood. These receptors were collected from a man younger than 40 in good health. The CDR3 runs from the conserved cysteine through the conserved F or W. The D gene is left open where the match is weak. Size values are once, few and many counts, or a class for expanded clones, and some rows have none.

V	size	D	J	CDR3	DNA
TRBV27	few	-	TRBJ2-1	CASSRTGTSIPKHNEQFF	TGTGCCAGCAGCCGAACCGGGACTTCTATACCCAAGCACAATGAGCAGTTCTTC
TRBV12-3/TRBV12-4	-	-	TRBJ2-3	CASSFSVTVTDTQYF	TGTGCCAGCAGTTTCTCGGTCACCGTCACAGATACGCAGTATTTT
TRBV3-1	-	-	TRBJ2-1	CASSQERSFGEQFF	TGTGCCAGCAGCCAAGAGAGGAGTTTTGGTGAGCAGTTCTTC
TRBV20-1	-	TRBD1	TRBJ1-2	CSAGGQGTNYGYTF	TGCAGTGCTGGGGGACAGGGGACTAACTATGGCTACACCTTC
TRBV6-5	-	TRBD1	TRBJ1-6	CASTAGGTANPPLHF	TGTGCCAGCACTGCGGGGGGGACAGCTAATCCACCCCTCCACTTT
TRBV5-1	few	TRBD1	TRBJ2-3	CASSHQGQGGDTQYF	TGCGCCAGCAGCCACCAAGGACAGGGGGGGGATACGCAGTATTTT
TRBV18	-	TRBD1	TRBJ2-7	CASSPDRGTDEQYF	TGTGCCAGCTCACCGGACAGGGGGACGGACGAGCAGTACTTC
TRBV12-3/TRBV12-4	-	TRBD2	TRBJ2-3	CASSSFSGGADTQYF	TGTGCCAGCAGTTCATTTAGCGGGGGGGCCGATACGCAGTATTTT
TRBV20-1	-	-	TRBJ2-1	CSVEGNSYNEQFF	TGCAGTGTAGAGGGGAACTCCTACAATGAGCAGTTCTTC
TRBV5-1	-	-	TRBJ2-1	CASSNPEAYIQFEQFF	TGCGCCAGCAGCAACCCGGAGGCCTATATACAATTTGAGCAGTTCTTC
TRBV28	-	-	TRBJ2-7	CASTSTDEQYF	TGTGCCAGCACCTCGACGGACGAGCAGTACTTC
TRBV7-9	few	TRBD2	TRBJ2-1	CASSTPGLAGNEQFF	TGTGCCAGCAGCACACCGGGACTAGCGGGGAATGAGCAGTTCTTC
TRBV6-2/TRBV6-3	-	TRBD1	TRBJ1-1	CASSYRTGRTEAFF	TGTGCCAGCAGTTACCGGACAGGGAGGACTGAAGCTTTCTTT
TRBV6-2/TRBV6-3	-	-	TRBJ2-7	CASSLGHLGEQYF	TGTGCCAGCAGCCTCGGACATCTAGGGGAGCAGTACTTC
TRBV20-1	few	TRBD2	TRBJ2-3	CSAQVRSGGPTDTQYF	TGCAGTGCTCAAGTCAGGAGCGGGGGGCCCACAGATACGCAGTATTTT
TRBV6-2/TRBV6-3	-	-	TRBJ1-5	CASSADPDSNQPQHF	TGTGCCAGCAGTGCGGACCCAGATAGCAATCAGCCCCAGCATTTT
TRBV9	few	-	TRBJ2-1	CASSGQVFPYNEQFF	TGTGCCAGCAGCGGACAGGTGTTTCCCTACAATGAGCAGTTCTTC
TRBV20-1	-	TRBD2	TRBJ2-1	CSAVKRDSYNEQFF	TGCAGTGCCGTAAAGCGGGATTCCTACAATGAGCAGTTCTTC
TRBV4-1	many	-	TRBJ2-3	CASSQGQDTQYF	TGCGCCAGCAGCCAAGGTCAAGATACGCAGTATTTT
TRBV7-2	-	-	TRBJ2-7	CASSPRTDRSYEQYF	TGTGCCAGCAGCCCGCGGACGGATAGATCCTACGAGCAGTACTTC
TRBV29-1	-	-	TRBJ2-1	CSVEVGTGPHNEQFF	TGCAGCGTTGAAGTGGGGACTGGTCCCCACAATGAGCAGTTCTTC
TRBV20-1	few	-	TRBJ1-6	CSARQGYSPLHF	TGCAGTGCTAGGCAGGGTTATTCACCCCTCCACTTT
TRBV28	-	TRBD1	TRBJ2-7	CASRGTGGSYEQYF	TGTGCCAGCAGAGGGACAGGGGGGTCCTACGAGCAGTACTTC
TRBV6-2/TRBV6-3	few	-	TRBJ2-1	CASSGDEANEQFF	TGTGCCAGCAGCGGGGACGAGGCCAATGAGCAGTTCTTC
TRBV6-6	-	TRBD1	TRBJ1-1	CASRRGTDTEAFF	TGTGCCAGCAGACGAGGGACAGACACTGAAGCTTTCTTT
TRBV27	-	TRBD1	TRBJ2-2	CASSLRDRVGVGELFF	TGTGCCAGCAGTCTTCGGGACAGGGTTGGTGTCGGGGAGCTGTTTTTT
TRBV7-6	many	-	TRBJ1-1	CASSLGELRRNTEAFF	TGTGCCAGCAGCTTGGGAGAACTCCGGCGGAACACTGAAGCTTTCTTT